The 21 T cell receptor beta chains reported below all come from one sample, sequenced in a study of shared clonotypes between healthy human individuals. Sequencing was performed with immunoSEQ multiplex PCR; in TCRdb, only in-frame clones are kept and a portion is missing. This table holds 330,000 or so clones, around 79% found once. Source material: memory CD4+ T cells sorted from blood. Indicated subset: CD45RA-negative fraction. The receptors were sampled from a man under 40 in good health.

The chain combines TRBV2 with TRBJ2-2; 7 nucleotides align to TRBD2. Per the germline V gene, CDR1 is SNHLY and CDR2 is FYNNEI. The CDR3 covers 16 residues. V was pared by 5 bases and J by 3 bases, with 9 bases of the junction left unmatched. The CDR3 region has the DNA TGTGCCAGCAGTAAAAGCGGGACCAGAGACACCGGGGAGCTGTTTTTT. Translating it yields CASSKSGTRDTGELFF.

This chain uses TRBV5-4 with TRBJ1-1; D may be TRBD1 (6 bases). V dropped 4 bases and J dropped 4 bases, with 20 bases sitting between them. Germline V gene data show CDR1 as SGHNT and CDR2 as YYREEE (reference sequence). This CDR3 spans 16 amino acids. The DNA for the CDR3 is TGTGCCAGCAGCCTAGGGGGGTGGCAGGGCGGCACTGAAGCTTTCTTT. It encodes CASSLGGWQGGTEAFF.

This clone was seen only once. This chain joins TRBV18 and TRBJ2-3, with unresolved D. The germline CDR1 and CDR2 sequences are KGHSH and LQKENI. The V gene lost 0 bases and the J gene lost 0 bases, with 10 bases spanning the gap. The CDR3 consists of 16 residues. The CDR3 reads CASSPPVPASTDTQYF. The CDR3 nucleotides read TGTGCCAGCTCACCACCTGTCCCGGCTAGCACAGATACGCAGTATTTT.

The rearrangement joins TRBV2 to TRBJ2-2; D unclear. The CDR3 is made up of 14 amino acids. Trimming cost V 7 bases and J 0 bases, with 9 bases left between them. CDR1 SNHLY and CDR2 FYNNEI come from the germline V gene. CDR3 coding DNA: TGTGCCAGCAAGATTAGGGCGAACACCGGGGAGCTGTTTTTT. This codes for CASKIRANTGELFF.

The rearrangement joins TRBV25-1 to TRBJ2-7; 7 bases align to TRBD2. CDR3 length: 12 residues. Germline lookup yields CDR1 MGHDK and CDR2 SYGVNS. V lost 3 bases and J lost 7; bases outside the gene matches: 3. The CDR3 region has the DNA TGTGCCAGCAGTGAGAATAGCGGGGAGCAGTACTTC. Amino acids: CASSENSGEQYF.

A few counts support this clone. This CDR3 is CASSGGTGLQANEQYF. The CDR3 DNA sequence: TGCGCCAGCAGCGGGGGAACAGGGTTACAAGCTAACGAGCAGTACTTC. The chain joins TRBV5-1 to TRBJ2-7; D perhaps matches TRBD1 (6 bases). The V gene lost 4 bases and the J gene lost 5 bases, with 22 bases spanning the gap. The CDR3 loop spans 16 amino acids. Germline CDR1 reads SGHRS; CDR2 reads YFSETQ.

CDR3 in amino acids: CASSLGGKRGEQYF. CDR3 coding DNA: TGCGCCAGCAGCTTGGGAGGGAAACGTGGAGAGCAGTACTTC. The V and J genes are TRBV5-1 and TRBJ2-7; a weak D match, TRBD2 (5 bases). Trimming removed 0 bases at V and 7 bases at J, with 14 bases between. The CDR3 has 14 residues. Germline loops: CDR1 SGHRS, CDR2 YFSETQ.

In this sample, this clone turned up a few times. The chain uses TRBV28 and TRBJ2-5, with 8 bases identical to TRBD1. The CDR3 is 13 residues long. V lost 8 bases to trimming and J lost 5 bases; unmatched junction nucleotides: 7. Germline V gene data show CDR1 as MDHEN and CDR2 as SYDVKM. CDR3 DNA: TGTGCCAGCTACCGACAGGGGACGGAGACCCAGTACTTC. It yields the protein CASYRQGTETQYF.

The CDR3 DNA follows: TGTGCCAGCTCCCTACAGGATAATGAAAAACTGTTTTTT. Its protein product is CASSLQDNEKLFF. The V and J genes are TRBV18 and TRBJ1-4, with a possible D match to TRBD1 (5 bases). The V and J ends lost 6 bases and 4 bases respectively, with 9 bases between them. CDR3 length equals 13 residues. Germline CDR1 reads KGHSH; CDR2 reads LQKENI. Supplemented by reference TRBV18 and TRBJ1-4, the full variable domain reads NAGVMQNPRHLVRRRGQEARLRCSPMKGHSHVYWYRQLPEEGLKFMVYLQKENIIDESGMPKERFSAEFPKEGPSILRIQQVVRGDSAAYFCASSLQDNEKLFFGSGTQLSVL.

The rearrangement links TRBV28 to TRBJ2-3, with 11 bases lining up with TRBD2. The CDR3 contains 15 residues. Trimming took 5 bases from V and 2 from J; bases not matched to a gene: 3. Germline lookup yields CDR1 MDHEN and CDR2 SYDVKM. CDR3 amino acids: CASSPSGRNTDTQYF. The CDR3 nucleotides are TGTGCCAGCAGTCCTAGCGGGAGGAACACAGATACGCAGTATTTT.

In nucleotides, the CDR3 is TGTGCCAGCAGTGAAGTTGAAGATACGCAGTATTTT. Protein product: CASSEVEDTQYF. This rearrangement joins TRBV2 to TRBJ2-3; no reliable D call. Germline values: CDR1 SNHLY, CDR2 FYNNEI. The V end lost 1 base, the J end lost 5 bases, and 4 bases lay between the germline ends. This CDR3 spans 12 amino acids.

V gene TRBV5-1 combines with J gene TRBJ1-6; D is unclear. V was pared by 0 bases and J by 8 bases, with 6 bases between. There are 13 residues in the CDR3. Looked up from germline, CDR1 is SGHRS and CDR2 is YFSETQ. The CDR3: CASSLGPDSPLHF. CDR3 sequence (DNA): TGCGCCAGCAGCTTGGGGCCGGATTCACCCCTCCACTTT.

The chain recombines TRBV2 with TRBJ2-7; 11 bases match TRBD2. Per the germline V gene, CDR1 is SNHLY and CDR2 is FYNNEI. The CDR3 is made up of 15 amino acids. Trimming cost V 5 bases and J 4 bases; bases outside gene matches: 7. The CDR3 spells CASSQLPSGRYEQYF. The CDR3 DNA reads as TGTGCCAGCAGTCAACTACCTAGCGGGAGGTACGAGCAGTACTTC. Together with reference TRBV2 and TRBJ2-7, the CDR3 gives the full variable domain: EPEVTQTPSHQVTQMGQEVILRCVPISNHLYFYWYRQILGQKVEFLVSFYNNEISEKSEIFDDQFSVERPDGSNFTLKIRSTKLEDSAMYFCASSQLPSGRYEQYFGPGTRLTVT.

This clone was picked up many times. V gene TRBV27 combines with J gene TRBJ2-5; D not resolved. The CDR3 sequence is 15 residues long. The germline V gene has CDR1 MNHEY and CDR2 SMNVEV (reference sequence). V lost 2 bases and J 3 bases, leaving 13 bases between the germline ends. The CDR3 nucleotides are TGTGCCAGCAGTTTAACGCTAGTCGGAAAAGAGACCCAGTACTTC. Protein sequence: CASSLTLVGKETQYF.

The chain has TRBV5-1 and TRBJ2-1, with TRBD1 matching over 7 bases. The CDR3 is 15 residues long. CDR1 is SGHRS, CDR2 YFSETQ, per germline. V gave up 4 bases and J gave up 5 bases; unmatched junction bases: 9. CDR3 protein: CASSADLTGNNEQFF. The CDR3, as DNA: TGCGCCAGCAGCGCCGATTTGACAGGGAACAATGAGCAGTTCTTC.

The gene calls are TRBV5-5 and TRBJ2-7; 14 nucleotides match TRBD2. CDR3 length: 16 amino acids. V was pared by 4 bases and J by 3 bases, with 6 bases of the junction left unmatched. Germline lookup yields CDR1 SGHKS and CDR2 YYEKEE (reference sequence). CDR3 nucleotide sequence: TGTGCCAGCAGCCGCGGACTAGCGGGAGGAAACTACGAGCAGTACTTC. Protein sequence: CASSRGLAGGNYEQYF.

The chain is built from TRBV14 and TRBJ2-5, with D unresolved. The germline CDR1 and CDR2 sequences are SGHDN and FVKESK. The V end was cut by 0 bases, the J end by 6 bases, with 8 bases between. The CDR3 sequence is 13 residues long. The CDR3 here is CASSQDIGKTQYF. The CDR3, as DNA: TGTGCCAGCAGCCAAGATATAGGGAAGACCCAGTACTTC.

The chain couples TRBV5-1 to TRBJ2-7, with D perhaps TRBD2 (5 bases). The CDR3 is made up of 14 amino acids. With 4 bases removed from V and 5 bases from J, the gap between germline ends came to 16 bases. Germline CDR1 and CDR2: SGHRS and YFSETQ. CDR3 nucleotide sequence: TGCGCCAGCAGCACAGCCCTACTAGGCGACGAGCAGTACTTC. Its translation: CASSTALLGDEQYF.

This clone occurred many times. V is TRBV27 and J is TRBJ2-2; no clear D gene. This CDR3 contains 15 residues. Germline loops: CDR1 MNHEY, CDR2 SMNVEV (reference sequence). V was pared by 3 bases and J by 2 bases, with 10 bases between. The DNA of the CDR3 is TGTGCCAGCAGTTTTGGCAAAGGAAACACCGGGGAGCTGTTTTTT. This encodes CASSFGKGNTGELFF.

The rearrangement uses TRBV19 and TRBJ1-3; D gene uncertain. Germline-derived CDR1 and CDR2 are LNHDA and SQIVND (reference sequence). The CDR3 contains 15 residues. The ends were cut back, 4 bases at V and 2 bases at J, with 12 bases in the middle. CDR3 sequence reads: CASSTRRTPGNTIYF. CDR3 bases: TGTGCCAGTAGTACAAGACGGACTCCTGGAAACACCATATATTTT.

This chain's CDR3 is CASSQARSTDTQYF. As DNA, the CDR3 is TGCGCCAGCAGCCAAGCTCGTAGCACAGATACGCAGTATTTT. The chain has TRBV4-3 and TRBJ2-3; D remains unclear. The CDR3 is 14 residues long. The V gene's germline CDR1 is LGHNA and CDR2 YSLEER. Trimming removed 1 base at V and 0 bases at J, with 5 bases between.